These 32 T cell receptor beta chains were sequenced from one sample in a study of STAT5B mutations in CD4+ large granular lymphocyte leukemia. The table came from immunoSEQ multiplex PCR; TCRdb's copy has only in-frame clones and leaves some out. The table has around 48,000 clones, about 70% seen once. Sequencing was carried out using CD4+ T cells from blood buffy coats. The receptors come from a human donor in good health.

The chain uses TRBV5-1 and TRBJ2-5; no clear D. V was shortened by 3 bases and J by 0 bases, with 12 bases between the two germline ends. The germline V gene has CDR1 SGHRS and CDR2 YFSETQ. The CDR3 totals 15 residues. CDR3 amino acids: CASSSGATDQETQYF. As DNA, the CDR3 is TGCGCCAGCAGCTCAGGCGCAACCGACCAAGAGACCCAGTACTTC.

This sequence joins TRBV6-1 and TRBJ2-3, with no clear D. Per the germline V gene, CDR1 is MNHNS and CDR2 is SASEGT. Trimming took off 1 base at V and 1 base at J, with 6 bases between the two ends. The CDR3 totals 14 residues. The CDR3 is CASSEVSGTDTQYF. The CDR3 DNA follows: TGTGCCAGCAGTGAAGTGAGTGGCACAGATACGCAGTATTTT.

The rearrangement uses TRBV7-2 and TRBJ1-1; D is uncertain. There are 13 residues in the CDR3. CDR1 SGHTA and CDR2 FQGNSA come from the germline V gene. Trimming left V 3 bases short and J 7 bases short, with 12 bases between. CDR3 loop: CASSLQTALEAFF. CDR3 DNA sequence: TGTGCCAGCAGCTTGCAAACCGCCCTTGAAGCTTTCTTT.

This clone was seen a handful of times. V and J are TRBV18 and TRBJ2-1, with 8 positions matching TRBD2. The CDR3 length is 12 residues. The ends lost 6 bases at V and 10 bases at J; junction bases unmatched: 5. Germline V gives CDR1 KGHSH, CDR2 LQKENI. The chain's CDR3 is CASSSSGGEQFF. DNA of the CDR3: TGTGCCAGCTCCTCAAGCGGGGGAGAGCAGTTCTTC.

The chain links TRBV7-9 to TRBJ2-3, with D possibly being TRBD2 (6 bases). V was trimmed by 8 bases and J by 6 bases, leaving 6 bases between them. CDR1 and CDR2 (germline): SEHNR, FQNEAQ (reference sequence). The CDR3 extends over 10 amino acids. In DNA form, the CDR3 reads TGTGCCAGCGGAGGGGATACGCAGTATTTT. This translates into CASGGDTQYF. Full variable domain (remainder filled in from reference TRBV7-9 and TRBJ2-3): DTGVSQNPRHKITKRGQNVTFRCDPISEHNRLYWYRQTLGQGPEFLTYFQNEAQLEKSRLLSDRFSAERPKGSFSTLEIQRTEQGDSAMYLCASGGDTQYFGPGTRLTVL.

This chain joins TRBV6-5 and TRBJ2-7; D perhaps matches TRBD1 (6 bases). Germline lookup yields CDR1 MNHEY and CDR2 SVGAGI. With 0 bases removed from V and 5 bases from J, the gap between germline ends came to 11 bases. The CDR3 runs 14 residues. The CDR3 DNA reads as TGTGCCAGCAGTTACTCCCTGGACAGAAACGAGCAGTACTTC. Its protein is CASSYSLDRNEQYF.

V usage is TRBV29-1 and J usage is TRBJ2-2, with a tentative D call TRBD2 (5 bases). The V and J ends lost 7 bases and 5 bases respectively, with 17 bases between them. Germline loops: CDR1 SQVTM, CDR2 ANQGSEA. This CDR3 spans 14 amino acids. As DNA, the CDR3 is TGCAGCGCCTATCGACCGGGCGGGACCGGGGAGCTGTTTTTT. Amino acids: CSAYRPGGTGELFF.

The CDR3 region is CASSLAVSEGNEQFF. The CDR3 DNA reads as TGCGCCAGCAGCTTGGCTGTATCGGAGGGCAATGAGCAGTTCTTC. The chain has TRBV5-1 and TRBJ2-1; D possibly corresponds to TRBD2 (6 bases). The CDR3 is made up of 15 amino acids. Trimming left V 0 bases short and J 6 bases short, with 13 bases between. CDR1 and CDR2 from the germline V gene are SGHRS and YFSETQ.

This clone showed up just a few times. The chain links TRBV2 to TRBJ2-3; possibly TRBD1 or TRBD2 for D (6 bases each). Germline V lookup: CDR1 SNHLY, CDR2 FYNNEI. The CDR3 consists of 14 residues. With 10 bases removed from V and 6 bases from J, the gap between germline ends came to 20 bases. The CDR3 loop is CATKPYEGGDTQYF. The CDR3, as DNA: TGTGCCACCAAACCCTACGAGGGGGGCGATACGCAGTATTTT.

This chain uses TRBV19 with TRBJ1-5; 9 nucleotides line up with TRBD1. Germline CDR1 is LNHDA and CDR2 is SQIVND (reference sequence). The CDR3 spans 18 residues. With 5 bases clipped from V and 5 bases from J, the junction kept 16 bases outside the gene matches. The CDR3 loop reads CASSPGGYGTGHHQPQHF. The DNA of the CDR3 is TGTGCCAGTAGTCCGGGTGGGTACGGGACAGGGCATCATCAGCCCCAGCATTTT.

The gene calls are TRBV29-1 and TRBJ2-2; tentatively, D is TRBD1 (6 bases). With 5 bases removed from V and 9 bases from J, the gap between germline ends came to 16 bases. Germline CDR1 is SQVTM and CDR2 is ANQGSEA. The CDR3 has 13 residues. In DNA, the CDR3 is TGCAGCGTTACCGGGACAACCAGCCGGGAGCTGTTTTTT. Translated, it gives CSVTGTTSRELFF.

This clone showed up just once. The V call is TRBV7-2, the J call TRBJ2-5; 8 bases agree with TRBD2. The CDR3 spans 13 residues. After removal of 8 bases from V and 1 base from J, the junction contained 3 bases not matched to a gene. Germline-derived CDR1 and CDR2 are SGHTA and FQGNSA. The CDR3 here is CASSSGSQETQYF. CDR3 DNA sequence: TGTGCCAGCTCTAGCGGGTCCCAAGAGACCCAGTACTTC.

V and J are TRBV30 and TRBJ1-6, with 7 bases fitting TRBD1. The CDR3 is made up of 13 amino acids. Trimming at V came to 4 bases and at J to 10 bases, leaving 7 bases not matched to a gene. Germline lookup yields CDR1 GTSNPN and CDR2 SVGIG (reference sequence). The CDR3 DNA sequence: TGTGCCTGGATGCAGGGGGTTCACTCACCCCTCCACTTT. Protein product: CAWMQGVHSPLHF.

This clone was counted only a few times. The chain is built from TRBV30 and TRBJ1-3; D unresolved. In germline, CDR1 is GTSNPN, CDR2 SVGIG (reference sequence). The CDR3 spans 12 residues. V gave up 1 base and J gave up 3 bases, with 4 bases separating them. CDR3 region: CAWSGVGNTIYF. The DNA for the CDR3 is TGTGCCTGGAGTGGGGTTGGAAACACCATATATTTT.

CDR3 bases: TGTGCCAGCAACCGACAGGGGAGTAACACCATATATTTT. Translation: CASNRQGSNTIYF. The chain couples TRBV6-5 to TRBJ1-3; 8 nucleotides match TRBD1. This CDR3 comprises 13 residues. Germline CDR1 is MNHEY and CDR2 is SVGAGI. V was clipped by 7 bases and J by 7 bases; unmatched bases: 6.

The genes are TRBV6-5 and TRBJ1-1; TRBD1 is a possible D gene (6 bases). Germline assignment: CDR1 MNHEY and CDR2 SVGAGI. V was trimmed by 8 bases and J by 4 bases, leaving 17 bases between them. The CDR3 runs 14 residues. The CDR3 DNA sequence: TGTGCCAGCCACTTTGGGGGCGCGAGCACTGAAGCTTTCTTT. Its translation: CASHFGGASTEAFF.

This chain links TRBV7-9 with TRBJ2-1, with D tentatively TRBD2 (5 bases). In germline, CDR1 is SEHNR, CDR2 FQNEAQ (reference sequence). CDR3 length equals 14 residues. V lost 1 base and J lost 8, with 12 bases in between. The CDR3 region has the DNA TGTGCCAGCAGCTTAGAGGCAAGCGGCCATGAGCAGTTCTTC. Translation gives CASSLEASGHEQFF.

The chain combines TRBV28 with TRBJ2-3, with 11 bases lining up with TRBD2. CDR3 size: 17 residues. V was clipped by 4 bases and J by 2 bases; unmatched bases: 8. The germline gives CDR1 MDHEN, CDR2 SYDVKM. The CDR3 loop is CASSYERLAGTTDTQYF. CDR3 nucleotides: TGTGCCAGCAGTTACGAAAGACTAGCGGGGACCACAGATACGCAGTATTTT.

The rearrangement uses TRBV6-6 and TRBJ1-5; maybe TRBD1 (6 bases). The germline gives CDR1 MNHNY, CDR2 SVGAGI (reference sequence). Trimming pared 7 bases from V and 1 base from J, leaving 11 bases between. The CDR3 runs to 14 residues. This CDR3 is CASTRGQSNQPQHF. The DNA for the CDR3 is TGTGCCAGCACCCGAGGACAGAGCAATCAGCCCCAGCATTTT.

J is TRBJ1-1 and V is TRBV5-4, with D possibly being TRBD1 (5 bases). Deletions cut 2 bases from V and 3 bases from J, with 8 bases between. Looked up from germline, CDR1 is SGHNT and CDR2 is YYREEE (reference sequence). This CDR3 has 13 residues. The CDR3 coding sequence is TGTGCCAGCAGCTTTGGGGGGGACACTGAAGCTTTCTTT. Its protein is CASSFGGDTEAFF.

The chain recombines TRBV11-3 with TRBJ2-3; D is ambiguous. CDR1 and CDR2 (germline): SGHNT, YENEEA. The CDR3 covers 13 residues. V was clipped by 5 bases and J by 4 bases, with 10 bases between them. CDR3 sequence reads: CASSPMSSDTQYF. The CDR3 coding sequence is TGTGCCAGCAGCCCAATGAGTTCAGATACGCAGTATTTT. Variable domain in full (rest from reference TRBV11-3 and TRBJ2-3): EAGVVQSPRYKIIEKKQPVAFWCNPISGHNTLYWYLQNLGQGPELLIRYENEEAVDDSQLPKDRFSAERLKGVDSTLKIQPAELGDSAVYLCASSPMSSDTQYFGPGTRLTVL.

The rearrangement joins TRBV28 to TRBJ2-1, with 13 bases that match TRBD2. The CDR3 is 16 amino acids. The V segment lost 5 bases and the J segment 4 bases; nucleotides outside the gene matches: 5. Germline V lookup: CDR1 MDHEN, CDR2 SYDVKM. The CDR3 bases are TGTGCCAGCAGTCAGACTAGCGGGGGGCCGTACAATGAGCAGTTCTTC. This translates into CASSQTSGGPYNEQFF.

This clone appeared a few times. V usage is TRBV5-1 and J usage is TRBJ2-7; D remains unclear. The CDR3 extends over 12 amino acids. CDR1 is SGHRS, CDR2 YFSETQ, per germline. Trimming took 2 bases from V and 5 from J, leaving 8 bases between them. The CDR3 is CASSFLGHEQYF. The CDR3 nucleotides are TGCGCCAGCAGCTTCTTGGGTCACGAGCAGTACTTC.

The chain recombines TRBV5-1 with TRBJ2-5, with D tentatively TRBD2 (7 bases). V shed 4 bases and J shed 3 bases, with 13 bases lying between them. The CDR3 totals 14 residues. The V gene's germline CDR1 is SGHRS and CDR2 YFSETQ. The CDR3 nucleotides are TGCGCCAGCAGCATGGGGGGGGCCGAAGAGACCCAGTACTTC. Translating gives CASSMGGAEETQYF. The complete variable domain, with remaining parts taken from reference TRBV5-1 and TRBJ2-5, reads KAGVTQTPRYLIKTRGQQVTLSCSPISGHRSVSWYQQTPGQGLQFLFEYFSETQRNKGNFPGRFSGRQFSNSRSEMNVSTLELGDSALYLCASSMGGAEETQYFGPGTRLLVL.

V and J are TRBV7-9 and TRBJ1-1; no reliable D call. The CDR3 runs 15 residues. Germline V lookup: CDR1 SEHNR, CDR2 FQNEAQ (reference sequence). Trimming stripped 1 base from V and 1 base from J, with 10 bases between. Here the CDR3 reads CASSLDARWNTEAFF. Written as DNA, the CDR3 is TGTGCCAGCAGCTTAGATGCCCGATGGAACACTGAAGCTTTCTTT.

This clone was observed a handful of times. Germline and junction disagree at one end, which may indicate a read error. The rearrangement joins TRBV7-7 to TRBJ2-1; tentative D call: TRBD1 (6 bases). The CDR3 extends over 16 amino acids. The germline V gene has CDR1 SSHAT and CDR2 FNYEAQ (reference sequence). The CDR3 DNA reads TGTGCTAGCAGCACAGGACAGCCAGGAGGATACAATGAGCAGTTCTTC. This translates into CASSTGQPGGYNEQFF.

This clone was found a few times. The chain joins TRBV7-2 to TRBJ1-5; unclear D gene. The V end was cut by 3 bases, the J end by 5 bases, with 11 bases between. CDR3 length: 14 amino acids. Germline values: CDR1 SGHTA, CDR2 FQGNSA. CDR3 in amino acids: CASSLVGSDQPQHF. The CDR3 DNA reads as TGTGCCAGCAGCTTGGTGGGTTCCGATCAGCCCCAGCATTTT.

The chain has TRBV7-8 and TRBJ2-1; 7 bases map to TRBD1. Trimming took 5 bases from V and 3 from J; bases not matched to a gene: 7. The CDR3 is 15 amino acids. The germline gives CDR1 SGHVS, CDR2 FQNEAQ. CDR3 protein: CASSPHDRDYNEQFF. CDR3 in DNA: TGTGCCAGCAGCCCTCACGACAGGGACTACAATGAGCAGTTCTTC.

The gene calls are TRBV28 and TRBJ2-3; the D is unclear. Trimming pared 4 bases from V and 2 bases from J, leaving 16 bases between. The germline V gene encodes CDR1 MDHEN and CDR2 SYDVKM. CDR3 length equals 16 residues. The CDR3 protein is CASSSLLVVDTDTQYF. In nucleotides, the CDR3 is TGTGCCAGCAGTTCGCTACTGGTGGTGGACACAGATACGCAGTATTTT.

The CDR3 bases are TGTGCCAGCAGCGACAGGGCCAACACTGAAGCTTTCTTT. Its protein product is CASSDRANTEAFF. This chain joins TRBV2 and TRBJ1-1, with TRBD1 identical over 7 bases. The V gene's germline CDR1 is SNHLY and CDR2 FYNNEI. The CDR3 extends over 13 amino acids. Trimming took 6 bases from V and 2 from J; bases not matched to a gene: 3. The full variable domain, in which reference TRBV2 and TRBJ1-1 provide the parts outside the CDR3, is EPEVTQTPSHQVTQMGQEVILRCVPISNHLYFYWYRQILGQKVEFLVSFYNNEISEKSEIFDDQFSVERPDGSNFTLKIRSTKLEDSAMYFCASSDRANTEAFFGQGTRLTVV.

V gene TRBV5-6 combines with J gene TRBJ2-7; TRBD1 might be the D (5 bases). Looked up from germline, CDR1 is SGHDT and CDR2 is YYEEEE. CDR3 length: 12 residues. V was shortened by 2 bases and J by 6 bases, with 9 bases between the two germline ends. CDR3 amino acids: CASSFRGGEQYV. CDR3 bases: TGTGCCAGCAGCTTTAGGGGTGGCGAGCAGTACGTC.

Points on this clone: The sample carries other DNA sequences with the same CDR3. The chain uses TRBV9 and TRBJ2-5, with a tentative D call TRBD2 (5 bases). V lost 0 bases and J lost 5, with 8 bases in between. Germline loops: CDR1 SGDLS, CDR2 YYNGEE. This CDR3 has 13 residues. DNA for the CDR3: TGTGCCAGCAGCGTAGGCGGGTGGGAGACCCAGTACTTC. Translated, it gives CASSVGGWETQYF.